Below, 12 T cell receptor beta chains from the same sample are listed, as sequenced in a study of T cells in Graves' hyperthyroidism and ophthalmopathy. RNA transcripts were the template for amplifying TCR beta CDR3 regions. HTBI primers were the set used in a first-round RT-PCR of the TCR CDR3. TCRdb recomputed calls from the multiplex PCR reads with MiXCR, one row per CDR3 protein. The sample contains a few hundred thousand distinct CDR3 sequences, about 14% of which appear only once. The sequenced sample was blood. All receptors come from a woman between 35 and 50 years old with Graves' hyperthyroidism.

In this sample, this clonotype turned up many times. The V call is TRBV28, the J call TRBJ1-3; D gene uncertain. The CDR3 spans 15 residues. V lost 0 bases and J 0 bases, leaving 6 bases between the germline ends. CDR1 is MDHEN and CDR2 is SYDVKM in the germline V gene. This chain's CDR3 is CASSLWRSSGNTIYF. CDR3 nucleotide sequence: TGTGCCAGCAGTTTATGGAGGAGCTCTGGAAACACCATATATTTT.

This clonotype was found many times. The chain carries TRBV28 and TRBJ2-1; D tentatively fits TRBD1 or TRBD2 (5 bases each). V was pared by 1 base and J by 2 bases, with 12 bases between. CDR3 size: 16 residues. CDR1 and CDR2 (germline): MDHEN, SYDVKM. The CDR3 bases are TGTGCCAGCAGTTTATATCAGGGAGCCCCCTACAATGAGCAGTTCTTC. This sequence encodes CASSLYQGAPYNEQFF.

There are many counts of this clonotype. The CDR3 is CASSQEFRVMNSPLHF. CDR3 nucleotide sequence: TGTGCCAGCAGCCAAGAATTTCGGGTCATGAATTCACCCCTCCACTTT. The chain combines TRBV3-1 with TRBJ1-6; no definite D call. V was cut by 0 bases and J by 7 bases, with 13 bases left in between. This CDR3 comprises 16 residues. Germline V gene sequence: CDR1 LGHDT, CDR2 YNNKEL (reference sequence).

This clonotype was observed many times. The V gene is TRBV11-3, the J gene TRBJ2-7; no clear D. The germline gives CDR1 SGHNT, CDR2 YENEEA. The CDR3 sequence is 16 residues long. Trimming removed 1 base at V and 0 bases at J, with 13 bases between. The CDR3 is CASSLAYKKSSYEQYF. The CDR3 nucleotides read TGTGCCAGCAGCTTAGCGTACAAAAAGAGCTCCTACGAGCAGTACTTC.

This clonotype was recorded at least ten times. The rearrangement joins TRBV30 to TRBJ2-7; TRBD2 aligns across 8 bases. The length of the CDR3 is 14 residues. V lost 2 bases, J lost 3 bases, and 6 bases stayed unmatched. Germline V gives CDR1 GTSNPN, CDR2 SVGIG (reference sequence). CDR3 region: CAWSSGGHLYEQYF. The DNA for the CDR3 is TGTGCCTGGAGTAGCGGGGGACACCTCTACGAGCAGTACTTC. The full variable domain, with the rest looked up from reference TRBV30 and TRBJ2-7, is SQTIHQWPATLVQPVGSPLSLECTVEGTSNPNLYWYRQAAGRGLQLLFYSVGIGQISSEVPQNLSASRPQDRQFILSSKKLLLSDSGFYLCAWSSGGHLYEQYFGPGTRLTVT.

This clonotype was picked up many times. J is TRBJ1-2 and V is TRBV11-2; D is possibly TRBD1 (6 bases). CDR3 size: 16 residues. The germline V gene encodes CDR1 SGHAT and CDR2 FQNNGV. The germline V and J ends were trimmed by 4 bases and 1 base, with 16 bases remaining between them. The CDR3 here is CASSSFPDRINYGYTF. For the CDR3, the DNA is TGTGCCAGCAGCTCATTCCCCGACAGGATTAACTATGGCTACACCTTC. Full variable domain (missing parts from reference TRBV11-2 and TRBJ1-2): EAGVAQSPRYKIIEKRQSVAFWCNPISGHATLYWYQQILGQGPKLLIQFQNNGVVDDSQLPKDRFSAERLKGVDSTLKIQPAKLEDSAVYLCASSSFPDRINYGYTFGSGTRLTVV.

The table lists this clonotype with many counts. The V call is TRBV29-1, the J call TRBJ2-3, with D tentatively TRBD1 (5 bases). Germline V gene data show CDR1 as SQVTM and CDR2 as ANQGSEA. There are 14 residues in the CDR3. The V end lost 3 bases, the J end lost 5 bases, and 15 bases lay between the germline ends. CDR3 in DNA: TGCAGCGTTGAGGCAGGGATGGTTGGAGATACGCAGTATTTT. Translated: CSVEAGMVGDTQYF.

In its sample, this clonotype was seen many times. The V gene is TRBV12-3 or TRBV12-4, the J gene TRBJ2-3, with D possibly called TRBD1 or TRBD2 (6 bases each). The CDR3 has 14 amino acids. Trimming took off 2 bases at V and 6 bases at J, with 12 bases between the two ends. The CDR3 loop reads CASSLPGAGDTQYF. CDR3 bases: TGTGCCAGCAGTTTACCGGGGGCAGGCGATACGCAGTATTTT.

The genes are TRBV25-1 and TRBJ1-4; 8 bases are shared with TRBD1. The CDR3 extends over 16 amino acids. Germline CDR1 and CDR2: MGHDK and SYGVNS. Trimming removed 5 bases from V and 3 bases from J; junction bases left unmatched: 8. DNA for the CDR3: TGTGCCAGCAGTTCCGGACAGGGTGGGCCTAATGAAAAACTGTTTTTT. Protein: CASSSGQGGPNEKLFF.

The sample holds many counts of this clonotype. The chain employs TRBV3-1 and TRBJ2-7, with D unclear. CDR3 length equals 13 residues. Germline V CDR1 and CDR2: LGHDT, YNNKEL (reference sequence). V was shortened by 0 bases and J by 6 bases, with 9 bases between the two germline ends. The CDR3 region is CASSQDSWGEQYF. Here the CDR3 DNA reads TGTGCCAGCAGCCAAGATTCATGGGGCGAGCAGTACTTC.

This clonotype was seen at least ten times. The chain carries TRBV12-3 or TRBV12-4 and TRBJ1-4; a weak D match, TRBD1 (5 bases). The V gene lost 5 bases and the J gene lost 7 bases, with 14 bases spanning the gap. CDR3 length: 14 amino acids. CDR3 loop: CASSPPVGAEKLFF. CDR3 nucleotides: TGTGCCAGCAGTCCACCCGTCGGGGCTGAAAAACTGTTTTTT.

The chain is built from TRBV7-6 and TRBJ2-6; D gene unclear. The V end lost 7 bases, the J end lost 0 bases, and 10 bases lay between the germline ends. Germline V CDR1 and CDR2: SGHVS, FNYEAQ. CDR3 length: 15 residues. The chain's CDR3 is CASIGLFSGANVLTF. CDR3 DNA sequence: TGTGCCAGCATTGGTCTTTTCTCTGGGGCCAACGTCCTGACTTTC.